This T cell receptor (beta chain) was retrieved from a study of T cell changes during pregnancy in multiple sclerosis. The CDR3 spans 15 residues. Deletions cut 2 bases from V and 6 bases from J, with 16 bases between. Per germline, CDR1 KGHSH and CDR2 LQKENI. The data were produced by immunoSEQ multiplex PCR, yet TCRdb's version contains in-frame clones alone and is incomplete. The table includes 65,000 to 75,000 clones, roughly 90% detected once. The material was peripheral blood, obtained in the second trimester of pregnancy. The rearrangement joins TRBV18 to TRBJ1-2; the D gene is possibly TRBD1 (6 bases). This receptor was taken from a female donor with multiple sclerosis, enrolled in a pregnancy study. The CDR3 is CASSPGQTMLDGYTF. CDR3 in DNA: TGTGCCAGCTCACCAGGACAGACGATGTTGGATGGCTACACCTTC.